This TCR beta chain is from a study of cytomegalovirus exposure and HLA in healthy donors. The PCR was carried out with 60 Vbeta primers and 13 Jbeta primers. Here immunoSEQ multiplex PCR was the method, and the copy in TCRdb shows in-frame clones only, minus some. The sample has about 140,000 clones, roughly two thirds seen once. The CDR3 has 15 amino acids. Per the germline V gene, CDR1 is MDHEN and CDR2 is SYDVKM. Germline trimming cut 1 base from V and 3 bases from J; bases unmatched to any gene: 6. This clone was observed a single time. Sequencing was carried out using PBMCs. V gene TRBV28 combines with J gene TRBJ2-7, with 7 nucleotides matching TRBD1. The clonotype originates from a human donor in good health. The CDR3 nucleotides read TGTGCCAGCAGTTTATTGGGGACAGAGCACTACGAGCAGTACTTC. This translates into CASSLLGTEHYEQYF.